This T cell receptor beta chain was identified in a study of control samples from healthy donors and cancer patients. Germline V CDR1 and CDR2: LNHNV, YYDKDF (reference sequence). CDR3 length: 17 residues. V dropped 5 bases and J dropped 6 bases, with 25 bases sitting between them. Libraries were prepared by immunoSEQ multiplex PCR; TCRdb keeps only in-frame clonotypes and omits some of them. Seen here are about 140,000 clones, about 90% observed once, and the top ten hold about 7.6%. This chain connects TRBV15 to TRBJ1-2; D may be TRBD1 (5 bases). This TCR was sampled from a man between 18 and 29 years old in good health. Sequencing input: blood. The CDR3 reads CATSEGLDSGATDGYTF. The CDR3 bases are TGTGCCACCAGCGAGGGGTTAGACTCCGGGGCCACCGATGGCTACACCTTC.